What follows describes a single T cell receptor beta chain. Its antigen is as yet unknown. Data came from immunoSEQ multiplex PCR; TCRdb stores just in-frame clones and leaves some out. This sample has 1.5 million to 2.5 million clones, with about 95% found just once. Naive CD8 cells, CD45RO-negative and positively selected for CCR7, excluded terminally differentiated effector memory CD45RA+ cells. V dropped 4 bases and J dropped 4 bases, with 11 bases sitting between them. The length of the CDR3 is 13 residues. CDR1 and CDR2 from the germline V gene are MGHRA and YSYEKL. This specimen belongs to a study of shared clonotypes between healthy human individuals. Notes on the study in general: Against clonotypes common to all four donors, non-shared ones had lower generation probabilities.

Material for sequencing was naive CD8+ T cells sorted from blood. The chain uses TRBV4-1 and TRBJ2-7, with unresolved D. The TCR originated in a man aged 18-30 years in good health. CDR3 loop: CASSPTVGYEQYF. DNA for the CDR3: TGCGCCAGCAGCCCTACGGTGGGGTACGAGCAGTACTTC.